This record covers a single TCR beta chain. Its matching antigen is unknown. A TCRbeta library incorporating unique molecular identifiers was prepared. One entry per CDR3 protein results from TCRdb running MiXCR on the PCR reads. The repertoire includes 98,000 or so distinct CDR3 sequences, around a quarter of them detected once, and about a fifth sits in the top ten. The germline V and J ends were trimmed by 5 bases and 2 bases, with 16 bases remaining between them. The CDR3 covers 15 residues. Germline V gene sequence: CDR1 MDHEN, CDR2 SYDVKM. These data belong to a study of T-cell reconstitution after alpha-beta-depleted transplantation in children. General study points: Reportedly, roughly two months post-transplant, alpha-beta T cells arose from several hundred expanded graft clones. It was surviving recipient T cells and thymic progenitors that gave some patients high TCRbeta diversity at day 60. Among T cells one year after transplant, newly produced cells accounted for most counts and diversity.

The chain links TRBV28 to TRBJ2-7; possibly TRBD1 or TRBD2 for D (6 bases each). Sequencing was performed on PBMCs, taken before TCRalphabeta/CD19-depleted stem cell transplant. The sequence was obtained from a boy between 2 and 10 years old with acute lymphoblastic leukemia, due to receive a stem cell transplant. The CDR3 is CASSPYTGAPYEQYF. Written as DNA, the CDR3 is TGTGCCAGCAGTCCGTATACGGGGGCCCCCTACGAGCAGTACTTC.